The clone carrying this TCR beta chain was picked up many times. As yet, its antigen is unknown. This specimen belongs to a study of identical twins. Whole-study results and caveats: In zero-insertion analyses, partial confounding could arise from invariant MAIT and iNKT cells.

This CDR3 region has 10 residues. Germline values: CDR1 SNHLY, CDR2 FYNNEI. The ends were cut back, 6 bases at V and 5 bases at J, with 4 bases in the middle. Unique molecular identifiers were present on the cDNA, and a universal primer site came from template switching. In TCRdb, the 5' RACE reads were re-called with MiXCR into one record per CDR3 protein. This sample has some 600,000 distinct CDR3 sequences; under 8.5% occur once, and the top ten carry 1.6%. These data were likewise used in another study, on yellow fever vaccine responses in identical twins.

V usage is TRBV2 and J usage is TRBJ2-5; no reliable D call. Source material: PBMCs. The origin of this receptor is a woman between 18 and 30 years old in good health. Written as DNA, the CDR3 is TGTGCCAGCAGGGGGGAGACCCAGTACTTC. Translation: CASRGETQYF.